One sample yielded the 14 T cell receptor beta chains listed below, sequenced in a study of T cells after yellow fever vaccination. MiXCR was run by TCRdb on the 5' RACE reads, yielding one entry per CDR3 protein. Altogether just under 600,000 distinct CDR3 sequences are present, around an eighth being singletons, with the ten largest covering over 11%. Specimen: PBMCs, collected on the day of the yellow fever booster vaccination. The source is a man under 40 who received the YFV17D yellow fever vaccine.

This clonotype was seen a handful of times. The chain is built from TRBV5-1 and TRBJ1-1; 9 bases map to TRBD1. The germline V gene encodes CDR1 SGHRS and CDR2 YFSETQ. V lost 1 base to trimming and J lost 6 bases; unmatched junction nucleotides: 10. This CDR3 region has 16 residues. The DNA of the CDR3 is TGCGCCAGCAGCTTGTACGGACAGGGGAGGGTGCCTGAAGCTTTCTTT. Translating it yields CASSLYGQGRVPEAFF.

This clonotype was observed a few times. The chain employs TRBV15 and TRBJ2-1; 11 bases are shared with TRBD2. The CDR3 loop spans 16 amino acids. Losses at the gene ends were 0 bases for V and 5 bases for J; bases not matched to a gene: 3. Germline V gives CDR1 LNHNV, CDR2 YYDKDF (reference sequence). The CDR3 here is CATSRESSGRDNEQFF. The CDR3 DNA follows: TGTGCCACCAGCAGAGAGAGTAGCGGGAGGGACAATGAGCAGTTCTTC.

The chain has TRBV18 and TRBJ2-2; D may be TRBD1 (6 bases). Trimming removed 7 bases from V and 4 bases from J, with 13 bases in between. Germline V gene lookup returns CDR1 KGHSH and CDR2 LQKENI. The CDR3 runs 14 residues. The CDR3 coding sequence is TGTGCCAGCTTCTTGACAGGTCGCACCGGGGAGCTGTTTTTT. This gives the protein CASFLTGRTGELFF.

V gene TRBV5-1 combines with J gene TRBJ2-7; D remains ambiguous. V lost 0 bases to trimming and J lost 3 bases, with 10 bases between them. The CDR3 sequence is 14 residues long. In germline, CDR1 is SGHRS, CDR2 YFSETQ. CDR3 nucleotide sequence: TGCGCCAGCAGCTTGGATCCCCGTAACTACGAGCAGTACTTC. Amino acid sequence: CASSLDPRNYEQYF. Looking up the rest from reference TRBV5-1 and TRBJ2-7 gives the full variable domain: KAGVTQTPRYLIKTRGQQVTLSCSPISGHRSVSWYQQTPGQGLQFLFEYFSETQRNKGNFPGRFSGRQFSNSRSEMNVSTLELGDSALYLCASSLDPRNYEQYFGPGTRLTVT.

This chain joins TRBV6-2 or TRBV6-3 and TRBJ2-1; 12 bases agree with TRBD1. The CDR3 spans 16 residues. V shed 6 bases, J shed 6 bases, and the junction held 9 bases outside the gene matches. The germline gives CDR1 MNHEY, CDR2 SVGEGT. The CDR3, as DNA: TGTGCCAGCAGAGCAAGACCGGGACAGGGGGCCAATGAGCAGTTCTTC. Amino acid sequence: CASRARPGQGANEQFF.

In this sample, this clonotype turned up a few times. This chain joins TRBV3-1 and TRBJ2-1; 8 bases fit TRBD2. Trimming at V came to 3 bases and at J to 1 base, leaving 5 bases not matched to a gene. Germline assignment: CDR1 LGHDT and CDR2 YNNKEL (reference sequence). CDR3 size: 16 residues. The CDR3 DNA sequence: TGTGCCAGCAGCCAGGCCAGCGGGAGTTCCTACAATGAGCAGTTCTTC. Its translation: CASSQASGSSYNEQFF.

The sample holds a few counts of this clonotype. The chain uses TRBV6-1 and TRBJ2-7; D remains ambiguous. The CDR3 runs to 13 residues. Germline V lookup: CDR1 MNHNS, CDR2 SASEGT. V was shortened by 6 bases and J by 7 bases, with 16 bases between the two germline ends. In DNA form, the CDR3 reads TGTGCCAGCAGGAGCCAGGCCCTCGGGGAGCAGTACTTC. Protein sequence: CASRSQALGEQYF.

This clonotype was observed a few times. The rearrangement uses TRBV6-1 and TRBJ2-7, with a possible D match to TRBD1 (5 bases). Trimming took off 6 bases at V and 3 bases at J, with 12 bases between the two ends. The CDR3 sequence is 13 residues long. Germline CDR1 is MNHNS and CDR2 is SASEGT. The chain's CDR3 is CASRKAGNYEQYF. The CDR3 nucleotides read TGTGCCAGCAGGAAAGCAGGGAACTACGAGCAGTACTTC.

The V and J genes are TRBV5-1 and TRBJ2-5; TRBD2 aligns across 11 bases. Germline CDR1 reads SGHRS; CDR2 reads YFSETQ. Trimming cost V 5 bases and J 4 bases; bases outside gene matches: 7. The CDR3 has 15 residues. The CDR3 nucleotides are TGCGCCAGCAGTGTAGCGGGAGGGGCCGGAGAGACCCAGTACTTC. Translating it yields CASSVAGGAGETQYF.

The V and J genes are TRBV6-2 or TRBV6-3 and TRBJ2-4; D gene ambiguous. The CDR3 has 13 amino acids. Germline V gives CDR1 MNHEY, CDR2 SVGEGT. V shed 5 bases and J shed 5 bases, with 10 bases lying between them. This CDR3 is CASSHAVENIQYF. In DNA form, the CDR3 reads TGTGCCAGCAGTCACGCGGTCGAAAACATTCAGTACTTC.

This sequence joins TRBV20-1 and TRBJ1-1; TRBD1 might be the D (5 bases). This CDR3 is built from 14 residues. Germline V gene lookup returns CDR1 DFQATT and CDR2 SNEGSKA (reference sequence). V lost 3 bases and J 0 bases, leaving 11 bases between the germline ends. The DNA of the CDR3 is TGCAGTGCTAGTCTGGGGGGAATGAACACTGAAGCTTTCTTT. This translates into CSASLGGMNTEAFF.

This chain links TRBV14 with TRBJ2-3, with unresolved D. This CDR3 is built from 14 residues. CDR1 and CDR2 (germline): SGHDN, FVKESK. V lost 1 base and J lost 6, with 11 bases in between. CDR3 sequence reads: CASSQVMRTDTQYF. CDR3 DNA sequence: TGTGCCAGCAGCCAAGTTATGAGGACGGATACGCAGTATTTT.

The chain is built from TRBV19 and TRBJ2-3; no reliable D call. The CDR3 totals 13 residues. With 6 bases removed from V and 2 bases from J, the gap between germline ends came to 9 bases. Germline-derived CDR1 and CDR2 are LNHDA and SQIVND (reference sequence). The CDR3 reads CASRTEYTDTQYF. In nucleotides, the CDR3 is TGTGCCAGTAGGACCGAGTACACAGATACGCAGTATTTT.

The chain combines TRBV7-9 with TRBJ2-5, with 9 nucleotides matching TRBD1. Trimming removed 4 bases from V and 5 bases from J; junction bases left unmatched: 8. CDR1 is SEHNR, CDR2 FQNEAQ, per germline (reference sequence). The CDR3 length is 15 residues. CDR3 protein: CASSYGQGLEETQYF. As DNA, the CDR3 is TGTGCCAGCAGCTACGGACAGGGGTTGGAGGAGACCCAGTACTTC.